This is a list of T cell receptor beta chains from one sample in a study of post-analysis software for immune sequencing data. TCRdb reprocessed the PCR reads via MiXCR and lists one record per CDR3 protein. Found here are hundreds of thousands of distinct CDR3 sequences, under 55% of them singletons; the top ten hold about 12%. Specimen: blood. All receptors derive from a girl aged 5 to 17 with multiple sclerosis. CDR3s include the opening cysteine and the closing phenylalanine or tryptophan. D genes are given only for firm matches. Part of the rows lack a size; the others show once, few, many or a class for expanded clones.

D gene,J gene,CDR3 length,clone size,V gene,CDR3 protein,CDR3 DNA
TRBD2,TRBJ2-7,16,NA,TRBV5-5,CASSYLLVAGLYGQYF,TGTGCCAGCAGCTATCTTTTGGTAGCGGGACTCTACGGGCAGTACTTC
TRBD1,TRBJ2-4,15,NA,TRBV19,CASKAQGRAKNIQYF,TGTGCCAGTAAGGCACAGGGGAGAGCCAAAAACATTCAGTACTTC
TRBD2,TRBJ2-5,18,many,TRBV20-1,CSASGQGPGTTREETQYF,TGCAGTGCTAGCGGGCAGGGACCCGGGACTACAAGAGAAGAGACCCAGTACTTC
TRBD2,TRBJ2-1,14,many,TRBV20-1,CSARLAGGYNEQFF,TGCAGTGCTAGATTAGCGGGTGGATACAATGAGCAGTTCTTC
NA,TRBJ2-5,13,NA,TRBV29-1,CSVYGQFQETQYF,TGCAGCGTTTATGGACAATTCCAAGAGACCCAGTACTTC
TRBD2,TRBJ2-1,15,few,TRBV10-3,CAITAGTSGSNEQFF,TGTGCCATCACCGCCGGGACTAGCGGGAGTAATGAGCAGTTCTTC
NA,TRBJ2-5,11,many,TRBV10-3,CAISGGETQYF,TGTGCCATCAGTGGTGGGGAGACCCAGTACTTC
TRBD1,TRBJ1-2,17,NA,TRBV7-2,CASSLEGRGRANYGYTF,TGTGCCAGCAGCTTAGAGGGCAGGGGGCGAGCTAACTATGGCTACACCTTC
NA,TRBJ1-5,15,NA,TRBV7-2,CASSPLGLSNQPQHF,TGTGCCAGCAGCCCACTAGGGCTTAGCAATCAGCCCCAGCATTTT
TRBD1,TRBJ1-5,14,NA,TRBV7-2,CASSLGRGGQPQHF,TGTGCCAGCAGCTTAGGCAGGGGGGGTCAGCCCCAGCATTTT
NA,TRBJ1-2,13,NA,TRBV12-3/TRBV12-4,CASTSDGLYGYTF,TGTGCCAGCACCTCGGACGGCCTCTATGGCTACACCTTC
TRBD2,TRBJ2-3,16,NA,TRBV7-2,CASSRQTLAGVRAQYF,TGTGCCAGCAGCCGACAGACACTAGCGGGGGTTCGTGCGCAGTATTTT
TRBD2,TRBJ2-1,18,NA,TRBV12-3/TRBV12-4,CASTGTSGRALFFNEQFF,TGTGCCAGCACCGGGACTAGCGGGAGGGCCCTCTTTTTCAATGAGCAGTTCTTC
NA,TRBJ2-7,12,once,TRBV10-1,CASSSSDREQYF,TGCGCCAGCAGTTCCTCGGACAGAGAGCAGTACTTC
NA,TRBJ1-6,11,NA,TRBV28,CASRGNSPLHF,TGTGCCTCCCGCGGGAATTCACCCCTCCACTTT
NA,TRBJ2-1,16,few,TRBV9,CASSVVTGSSYNEQFF,TGTGCCAGCAGCGTAGTTACGGGAAGCTCCTACAATGAGCAGTTCTTC
NA,TRBJ2-1,13,many,TRBV10-3,CAISESTLHEQFF,TGTGCCATCAGTGAGTCGACCCTGCATGAGCAGTTCTTC
TRBD2,TRBJ2-7,15,NA,TRBV4-1,CASSPRGLANYEQYF,TGCGCCAGCAGCCCTCGGGGACTAGCGAACTACGAGCAGTACTTC
TRBD1,TRBJ2-3,15,NA,TRBV7-3,CASSPTGVYTDTQYF,TGTGCCAGCAGCCCGACAGGGGTCTACACAGATACGCAGTATTTT
NA,TRBJ2-1,13,NA,TRBV28,CASSSGTLFEQFF,TGTGCCAGCAGTTCCGGGACTTTATTTGAGCAGTTCTTC
TRBD2,TRBJ2-1,15,NA,TRBV20-1,CSARESGRAQGEQFF,TGCAGTGCTAGAGAAAGCGGGAGGGCCCAAGGTGAGCAGTTCTTC
TRBD2,TRBJ2-5,14,once,TRBV20-1,CSTPTSGKKETQYF,TGCAGTACACCGACTAGCGGAAAGAAAGAGACCCAGTACTTC
TRBD1,TRBJ2-5,15,few,TRBV4-2,CASSQGTGGTKTQYF,TGTGCCAGCAGCCAAGGAACAGGGGGTACGAAGACCCAGTACTTC
TRBD1,TRBJ2-7,13,few,TRBV12-3/TRBV12-4,CASSSGQDYEQYF,TGTGCCAGCAGTTCGGGACAGGACTACGAGCAGTACTTC
NA,TRBJ2-7,15,few,TRBV7-3,CASSLGSLSSYEQYF,TGTGCCAGCAGCTTAGGTAGCCTTAGCTCCTACGAGCAGTACTTC
NA,TRBJ2-7,14,NA,TRBV20-1,CSAPRQEGTREQYF,TGCAGTGCTCCAAGACAGGAGGGAACGCGCGAGCAGTACTTC
TRBD1,TRBJ2-3,14,few,TRBV27,CATSGTGGTDTQYF,TGTGCCACCTCCGGGACAGGGGGTACAGATACGCAGTATTTT
NA,TRBJ2-6,15,NA,TRBV27,CASTDGPAGANVLTF,TGTGCCAGCACCGACGGACCAGCTGGGGCCAACGTCCTGACTTTC
TRBD2,TRBJ2-7,15,once,TRBV7-8,CASSLVAGGRYEQYF,TGTGCCAGCAGCTTAGTAGCGGGGGGTAGATACGAGCAGTACTTC
TRBD1,TRBJ1-2,13,NA,TRBV6-6,CASRPDRGRGYTF,TGTGCCAGCAGACCCGACAGGGGTAGAGGCTACACCTTC
NA,TRBJ1-5,15,few,TRBV12-3/TRBV12-4,CASGRTENSNQPQHF,TGTGCCAGCGGGCGGACTGAGAATAGCAATCAGCCCCAGCATTTT
NA,TRBJ1-1,15,NA,TRBV10-3,CAISESLGGGTEAFF,TGTGCCATCAGTGAGTCCCTGGGGGGAGGCACTGAAGCTTTCTTT
NA,TRBJ2-7,16,NA,TRBV12-3/TRBV12-4,CASSLERFAPRVEQYF,TGTGCCAGCAGTTTAGAACGGTTTGCCCCCCGGGTCGAGCAGTACTTC
NA,TRBJ1-1,14,NA,TRBV15,CATSRDALNTGAFF,TGTGCCACCAGCAGAGATGCGCTGAACACTGGAGCTTTCTTT
NA,TRBJ2-1,14,NA,TRBV7-2,CASSPTRAYNEQVF,TGTGCCAGCAGCCCAACCCGGGCCTACAATGAGCAGGTCTTC
NA,TRBJ2-5,15,NA,TRBV12-3/TRBV12-4,CASSPRRGRQETQYF,TGTGCCAGCAGCCCACGCCGGGGGCGCCAAGAGACCCAGTACTTC
NA,TRBJ1-2,16,NA,TRBV7-2,CASSPGGRLFMGGYTF,TGTGCCAGCAGTCCCGGTGGACGGCTCTTTATGGGGGGCTACACCTTC
TRBD2,TRBJ2-1,20,NA,TRBV5-1,CASSLEALFLAGGRHNEQFF,TGCGCCAGCAGCTTGGAGGCACTATTCCTAGCGGGAGGGCGGCACAATGAGCAGTTCTTC
NA,TRBJ2-7,18,many,TRBV20-1,CSARDGGLLAVRSGEQYF,TGCAGTGCTAGAGATGGGGGCTTACTAGCTGTGCGTAGTGGCGAGCAGTACTTC
NA,TRBJ2-3,15,few,TRBV20-1,CSATSFAGRTDTQYF,TGCAGTGCTACCTCCTTTGCGGGGCGCACAGATACGCAGTATTTT
NA,TRBJ1-2,12,NA,TRBV29-1,CSVGLGYYGYTF,TGCAGCGTTGGCCTCGGGTACTATGGCTACACCTTC
NA,TRBJ1-2,13,NA,TRBV7-2,CASSLPGERSYTF,TGTGCCAGCAGCTTACCAGGGGAAAGGAGCTACACCTTC
TRBD2,TRBJ2-3,18,few,TRBV10-3,CAISVSGGTSGRPWSQYF,TGTGCCATCAGTGTTTCTGGCGGGACTAGCGGGAGGCCCTGGTCGCAGTATTTT
TRBD2,TRBJ2-2,17,NA,TRBV24-1,CATSDLHKGLGTGELFF,TGTGCCACCAGTGATTTGCATAAGGGACTAGGGACCGGGGAGCTGTTTTTT
NA,TRBJ2-3,10,NA,TRBV29-1,CSARRDTQYF,TGCAGCGCCCGAAGAGATACGCAGTATTTT
NA,TRBJ2-1,14,NA,TRBV20-1,CSAGNPVRGDEQFF,TGCAGTGCTGGTAACCCCGTCAGGGGGGATGAGCAGTTCTTC
NA,TRBJ1-4,13,NA,TRBV20-1,CSASTRGGEKLFF,TGCAGTGCTAGTACCAGGGGAGGCGAAAAGCTGTTTTTT
TRBD1,TRBJ1-2,13,NA,TRBV28,CASSDGGTGGNTF,TGTGCCAGCAGTGATGGAGGGACAGGGGGTAACACCTTC
NA,TRBJ1-1,13,NA,TRBV20-1,CSASLAVSVEAFF,TGCAGTGCTAGTTTAGCGGTTTCGGTCGAAGCTTTCTTT
NA,TRBJ1-2,18,NA,TRBV3-1,CASSHPSWGAGKHYGYTF,TGTGCCAGCAGCCATCCTTCTTGGGGGGCCGGAAAGCATTATGGCTACACCTTC
NA,TRBJ2-5,14,NA,TRBV5-1,CASSLERQDNEQYF,TGCGCCAGCAGCTTGGAGCGACAAGACAATGAGCAGTACTTC
NA,TRBJ1-1,16,NA,TRBV2,CASSEEVLSVNTEAFF,TGTGCCAGCAGTGAAGAGGTTTTGAGTGTAAACACTGAAGCTTTCTTT
TRBD2,TRBJ2-7,16,few,TRBV6-5,CASSEGGLAGEYEQYF,TGTGCCAGCTCGGAGGGGGGGCTAGCGGGAGAGTACGAGCAGTACTTC